The present TCR beta chain was sequenced within a study of blood T cells in healthy people across ages. Comment on this clonotype: As yet, its antigen is unknown.

There are 12 residues in the CDR3. Trimming left V 6 bases short and J 12 bases short, with 15 bases between. CDR1 MDHEN and CDR2 SYDVKM come from the germline V gene. Study observations and caveats: More naive CD4+ cells and higher diversity marked long-lived donors relative to aged donors. Any conclusive comparison of naive versus antigen-experienced cells was prevented by using unsorted PBMCs.

Aged roughly 6 to 90, donors were systemically healthy Caucasians from Russia. Through a sample-barcoded 5' primer and a J-beta primer mix, a second PCR was run for roughly 7 to 12 cycles. Tagging of each cDNA molecule was performed by a template-switch adaptor with 12 random nucleotides. MiXCR was run by TCRdb on the 5' RACE reads, yielding one entry per CDR3 protein. Of over 1,200,000 distinct CDR3 sequences listed, roughly 59% are singletons. The clonotype originates from a man between 18 and 35 years old in good health. The chain is built from TRBV28 and TRBJ2-1; D gene uncertain. The sequencing sample was made of blood. The chain's CDR3 is CASRDTKSRQFF. The CDR3 coding sequence is TGTGCCAGCAGGGATACCAAGTCCAGGCAGTTCTTC.